These 25 T cell receptor beta chains came from one sample sequenced in a study of cytomegalovirus exposure and HLA in healthy donors. Libraries were prepared by immunoSEQ multiplex PCR; TCRdb keeps only in-frame clonotypes and omits some of them. The table includes 200,000 to 250,000 clones, roughly 83% detected once. Specimen: PBMCs. These receptors were taken from a woman aged 18-29 years in good health and CMV-seronegative.

The genes are TRBV4-1 and TRBJ2-2, with TRBD2 matching 7 bases. The CDR3 totals 17 residues. V shed 2 bases and J 6 bases; nucleotides not matched to a gene: 12. CDR1 is MGHRA, CDR2 YSYEKL, per germline. The DNA for the CDR3 is TGCGCCAGCAGCCAAACCGCCGCCGGACTAGTGGCCGGGGAGCTGTTTTTT. Protein: CASSQTAAGLVAGELFF.

This clone was detected once. The chain is built from TRBV7-6 and TRBJ2-7, with 9 bases that match TRBD1. The CDR3 totals 14 residues. Per the germline V gene, CDR1 is SGHVS and CDR2 is FNYEAQ. V dropped 1 base and J dropped 2; count of bases not matched to a gene: 0. The CDR3 nucleotides read TGTGCCAGCAGCTTAGGACAGGGGGCCTACGAGCAGTACTTC. Protein: CASSLGQGAYEQYF.

The V and J genes are TRBV7-8 and TRBJ1-2, with D unclear. This CDR3 contains 14 residues. Trimming took 0 bases from V and 0 from J, leaving 5 bases between them. Germline lookup yields CDR1 SGHVS and CDR2 FQNEAQ. The CDR3 here is CASSLAEANYGYTF. The DNA of the CDR3 is TGTGCCAGCAGCTTAGCTGAAGCTAACTATGGCTACACCTTC.

The chain recombines TRBV28 with TRBJ1-2; tentative D call: TRBD1 (6 bases). CDR3 length: 12 residues. The V gene lost 6 bases and the J gene lost 4 bases, with 9 bases spanning the gap. Germline V CDR1 and CDR2: MDHEN, SYDVKM. The CDR3 protein is CASRKQGYGYTF. The CDR3 DNA is TGTGCCAGCAGAAAACAGGGCTATGGCTACACCTTC.

V and J are TRBV29-1 and TRBJ2-1; TRBD2 agrees at 9 bases. Unmatched junction bases numbered 5, after V lost 6 bases and J lost 8 bases. CDR3 length equals 12 residues. The germline V gene encodes CDR1 SQVTM and CDR2 ANQGSEA. In DNA form, the CDR3 reads TGCAGCGTGCGGGGGGGCGGTTATGAGCAGTTCTTC. Its protein product is CSVRGGGYEQFF.

The chain employs TRBV6-1 and TRBJ2-3; 7 nucleotides agree with TRBD2. The CDR3 extends over 13 amino acids. Germline V lookup: CDR1 MNHNS, CDR2 SASEGT. J gave up 9 bases and V 4 bases, and 7 bases lay outside the gene matches. The CDR3 region has the DNA TGTGCCAGCAGTGTCGGGGGGACTCTAACGCAGTATTTT. Protein sequence: CASSVGGTLTQYF.

The chain carries TRBV2 and TRBJ2-1; D gene unclear. Germline assignment: CDR1 SNHLY and CDR2 FYNNEI. CDR3 length equals 14 residues. V was cut by 1 base and J by 6 bases, with 10 bases left in between. The CDR3 bases are TGTGCCAGCAGTGAAGTTGAAAATGGCAATGAGCAGTTCTTC. Encoded protein: CASSEVENGNEQFF.

V gene TRBV2 combines with J gene TRBJ2-5; D not certain. Between the trimmed V and J ends, which lost 1 base and 5 bases, there was a span of 11 bases. Germline V CDR1 and CDR2: SNHLY, FYNNEI. There are 14 residues in the CDR3. CDR3 protein: CASSEEVGPETQYF. As DNA, the CDR3 is TGTGCCAGCAGTGAAGAAGTTGGCCCTGAGACCCAGTACTTC. Drawing the rest from reference TRBV2 and TRBJ2-5, the complete variable domain is EPEVTQTPSHQVTQMGQEVILRCVPISNHLYFYWYRQILGQKVEFLVSFYNNEISEKSEIFDDQFSVERPDGSNFTLKIRSTKLEDSAMYFCASSEEVGPETQYFGPGTRLLVL.

The chain couples TRBV5-1 to TRBJ2-1; tentatively, D is TRBD1 (6 bases). The CDR3 covers 16 residues. CDR1 SGHRS and CDR2 YFSETQ come from the germline V gene. V lost 2 bases and J lost 8, with 20 bases in between. The CDR3 DNA is TGCGCCAGCAGCTTCGATTTAGCAGGGAAGGGGGATGAGCAGTTCTTC. As protein: CASSFDLAGKGDEQFF.

The chain recombines TRBV29-1 with TRBJ1-2, with 8 bases identical to TRBD1. This CDR3 has 12 residues. After removal of 7 bases from V and 2 bases from J, the junction contained 3 bases not matched to a gene. Per germline, CDR1 SQVTM and CDR2 ANQGSEA. The CDR3 here is CSGRDRNYGYTF. DNA for the CDR3: TGCAGCGGTCGGGACAGGAACTATGGCTACACCTTC.

J is TRBJ2-7 and V is TRBV5-4; TRBD2 matches at 10 bases. Germline V gene lookup returns CDR1 SGHNT and CDR2 YYREEE (reference sequence). J gave up 3 bases and V 2 bases, and 5 bases lay outside the gene matches. The CDR3 runs 15 residues. The CDR3 sequence is CASSFSSGSFYEQYF. CDR3 coding DNA: TGTGCCAGCAGCTTTTCTAGCGGGAGTTTCTACGAGCAGTACTTC.

This chain links TRBV27 with TRBJ2-1, with 13 positions matching TRBD2. Germline trimming cut 8 bases from V and 7 bases from J; bases unmatched to any gene: 8. Germline CDR1 MNHEY, CDR2 SMNVEV (reference sequence). The CDR3 is 15 residues long. This CDR3 reads CASALGTSGMNEQFF. In DNA, the CDR3 is TGTGCCAGCGCGTTGGGGACTAGCGGGATGAATGAGCAGTTCTTC.

This chain links TRBV29-1 with TRBJ1-1, with D maybe TRBD1 (6 bases). Deletions cut 6 bases from V and 0 bases from J, with 14 bases between. This CDR3 region has 14 residues. Germline CDR1 SQVTM, CDR2 ANQGSEA. The CDR3 loop is CSVDRGYMNTEAFF. CDR3 nucleotides: TGCAGCGTGGACAGAGGCTACATGAACACTGAAGCTTTCTTT.

V usage is TRBV5-4 and J usage is TRBJ2-5; 7 bases are a match to TRBD2. CDR3 length: 16 residues. The germline V gene has CDR1 SGHNT and CDR2 YYREEE (reference sequence). Losses at the gene ends were 0 bases for V and 0 bases for J; bases not matched to a gene: 5. Written as DNA, the CDR3 is TGTGCCAGCAGCTTGGCCGGAGCGGGGAACCAAGAGACCCAGTACTTC. Protein sequence: CASSLAGAGNQETQYF.

The chain combines TRBV19 with TRBJ2-7; 7 bases map to TRBD1. CDR1 and CDR2 (germline): LNHDA, SQIVND (reference sequence). The CDR3 is 14 residues long. V shed 3 bases and J 5 bases; nucleotides not matched to a gene: 7. The CDR3 region has the DNA TGTGCCAGTAGTATTATGGACAGGAGAGACGAGCAGTACTTC. It translates to CASSIMDRRDEQYF. The full variable domain, completed using reference TRBV19 and TRBJ2-7, is DGGITQSPKYLFRKEGQNVTLSCEQNLNHDAMYWYRQDPGQGLRLIYYSQIVNDFQKGDIAEGYSVSREKKESFPLTVTSAQKNPTAFYLCASSIMDRRDEQYFGPGTRLTVT.

This clone showed up just a few times. J is TRBJ1-1 and V is TRBV7-9; 8 bases align to TRBD1. Germline CDR1 SEHNR, CDR2 FQNEAQ (reference sequence). Unmatched junction bases numbered 5, after V lost 4 bases and J lost 1 base. This CDR3 spans 15 amino acids. CDR3 DNA: TGTGCCAGCAGCTCCGGACAGGGAGCGAACACTGAAGCTTTCTTT. Its translation: CASSSGQGANTEAFF.

This chain connects TRBV18 to TRBJ2-1, with D hard to call. V was clipped by 4 bases and J by 0 bases, with 10 bases between them. Germline lookup yields CDR1 KGHSH and CDR2 LQKENI. The CDR3 covers 15 residues. The CDR3 DNA sequence: TGTGCCAGCTCACTAGTAGAAAGCTCCTACAATGAGCAGTTCTTC. Its translation is CASSLVESSYNEQFF.

The chain combines TRBV5-1 with TRBJ1-2; TRBD1 matches at 12 bases. This CDR3 contains 15 residues. The trim removed 10 bases at V and 2 bases at J, leaving 9 bases unmatched. The germline gives CDR1 SGHRS, CDR2 YFSETQ. CDR3 loop: CASGTGGAGNYGYTF. CDR3 DNA sequence: TGCGCCTCAGGGACAGGGGGCGCTGGGAACTATGGCTACACCTTC.

This chain links TRBV9 with TRBJ2-5; 9 nucleotides line up with TRBD2. Germline assignment: CDR1 SGDLS and CDR2 YYNGEE. Trimming at V came to 0 bases and at J to 3 bases, leaving 3 bases not matched to a gene. CDR3 size: 15 residues. The CDR3 loop is CASSVGRTSEETQYF. Written as DNA, the CDR3 is TGTGCCAGCAGCGTAGGTCGGACTAGCGAAGAGACCCAGTACTTC.

The V and J genes are TRBV7-2 and TRBJ1-2, with D possibly matching TRBD1 (5 bases). Germline lookup yields CDR1 SGHTA and CDR2 FQGNSA. The ends were cut back, 5 bases at V and 0 bases at J, with 16 bases in the middle. The CDR3 sequence is 16 residues long. The CDR3 loop is CASSPGTAEANYGYTF. Here the CDR3 DNA reads TGTGCCAGCAGCCCTGGGACCGCTGAAGCTAACTATGGCTACACCTTC.

The V gene is TRBV2, the J gene TRBJ2-3; D is undetermined. V was clipped by 4 bases and J by 2 bases, with 10 bases between them. Germline CDR1 SNHLY, CDR2 FYNNEI. This CDR3 spans 14 amino acids. In DNA form, the CDR3 reads TGTGCCAGCAGTGTGGTGTTATACACAGATACGCAGTATTTT. Its translation: CASSVVLYTDTQYF.

The chain employs TRBV7-9 and TRBJ2-4, with TRBD2 matching 8 bases. CDR3 size: 15 residues. Trimming at V came to 1 base and at J to 10 bases, leaving 9 bases not matched to a gene. Germline V lookup: CDR1 SEHNR, CDR2 FQNEAQ (reference sequence). DNA of the CDR3: TGTGCCAGCAGCTTAGGGCTGGCGGGAGGCAGTATTCAGTACTTC. Residues: CASSLGLAGGSIQYF.

V is TRBV15 and J is TRBJ2-3, with TRBD2 matching over 12 bases. The CDR3 loop spans 16 amino acids. Germline lookup yields CDR1 LNHNV and CDR2 YYDKDF (reference sequence). Trimming took 5 bases from V and 6 from J; bases not matched to a gene: 9. CDR3 amino acids: CATSRGRTSGTDTQYF. The CDR3 DNA sequence: TGTGCCACCAGCCGGGGGAGGACTAGCGGGACCGATACGCAGTATTTT.

The gene calls are TRBV29-1 and TRBJ1-2; a possible D gene is TRBD1 (6 bases). Germline-derived CDR1 and CDR2 are SQVTM and ANQGSEA. V shed 6 bases and J shed 6 bases, with 17 bases lying between them. This CDR3 spans 13 amino acids. CDR3 residues: CSVIKLGGDGYTF. The CDR3 nucleotides read TGCAGCGTCATAAAACTGGGGGGCGATGGCTACACCTTC.

The genes are TRBV15 and TRBJ1-5; no reliable D call. Trimming took 1 base from V and 8 from J, leaving 12 bases between them. This CDR3 is built from 14 residues. Germline lookup yields CDR1 LNHNV and CDR2 YYDKDF (reference sequence). Here the CDR3 reads CATSRALAREPQHF. For the CDR3, the DNA is TGTGCCACCAGCAGAGCACTAGCACGGGAGCCCCAGCATTTT. The entire variable domain, with the rest obtained from reference TRBV15 and TRBJ1-5, is as follows: DAMVIQNPRYQVTQFGKPVTLSCSQTLNHNVMYWYQQKSSQAPKLLFHYYDKDFNNEADTPDNFQSRRPNTSFCFLDIRSPGLGDTAMYLCATSRALAREPQHFGDGTRLSIL.